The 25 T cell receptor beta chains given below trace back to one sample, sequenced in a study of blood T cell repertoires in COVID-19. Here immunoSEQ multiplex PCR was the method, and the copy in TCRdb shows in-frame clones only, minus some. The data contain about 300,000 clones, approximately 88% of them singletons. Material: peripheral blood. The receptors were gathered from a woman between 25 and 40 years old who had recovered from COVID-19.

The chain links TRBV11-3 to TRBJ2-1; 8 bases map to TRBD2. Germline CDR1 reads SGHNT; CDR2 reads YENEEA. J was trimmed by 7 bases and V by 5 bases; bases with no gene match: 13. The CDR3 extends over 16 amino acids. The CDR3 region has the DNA TGTGCCAGCAGCCAATCCTGGCGGGGGGCCCCGAATGAGCAGTTCTTC. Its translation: CASSQSWRGAPNEQFF.

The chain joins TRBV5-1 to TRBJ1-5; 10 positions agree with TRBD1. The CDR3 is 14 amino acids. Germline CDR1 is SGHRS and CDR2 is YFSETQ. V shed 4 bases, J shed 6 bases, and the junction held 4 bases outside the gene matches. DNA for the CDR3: TGCGCCAGCAGCCCGACAGGGGGCCTTCAGCCCCAGCATTTT. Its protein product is CASSPTGGLQPQHF.

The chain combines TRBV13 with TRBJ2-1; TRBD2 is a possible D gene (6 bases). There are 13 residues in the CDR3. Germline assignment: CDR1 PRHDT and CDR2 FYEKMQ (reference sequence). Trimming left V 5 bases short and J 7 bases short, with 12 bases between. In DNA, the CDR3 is TGTGCCAGCAGCCTGGGACTCGATAATGAGCAGTTCTTC. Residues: CASSLGLDNEQFF.

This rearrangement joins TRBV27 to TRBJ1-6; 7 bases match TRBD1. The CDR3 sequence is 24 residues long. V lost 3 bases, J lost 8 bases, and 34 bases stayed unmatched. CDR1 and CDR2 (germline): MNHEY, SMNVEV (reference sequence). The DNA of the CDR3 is TGTGCCAGCAGTTTCCGGGACAGTGTCCCCCTTTTTAATGCCGCCCGTGGTTTCGATTCACCCCTCCACTTT. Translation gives CASSFRDSVPLFNAARGFDSPLHF.

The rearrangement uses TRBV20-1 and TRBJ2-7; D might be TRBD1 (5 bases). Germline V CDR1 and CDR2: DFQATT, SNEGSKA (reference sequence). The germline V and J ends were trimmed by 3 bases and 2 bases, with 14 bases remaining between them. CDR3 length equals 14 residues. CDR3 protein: CSASLPGRAYEQYF. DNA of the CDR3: TGCAGTGCTAGTCTTCCGGGCAGGGCCTACGAGCAGTACTTC.

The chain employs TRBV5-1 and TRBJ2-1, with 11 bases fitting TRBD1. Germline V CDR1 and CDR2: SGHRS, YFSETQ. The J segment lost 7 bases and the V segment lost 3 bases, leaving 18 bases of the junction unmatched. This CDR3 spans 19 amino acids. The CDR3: CASSSGTGGQSFGINEQFF. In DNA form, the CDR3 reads TGCGCCAGCAGCTCCGGGACAGGGGGTCAGAGTTTCGGTATAAATGAGCAGTTCTTC.

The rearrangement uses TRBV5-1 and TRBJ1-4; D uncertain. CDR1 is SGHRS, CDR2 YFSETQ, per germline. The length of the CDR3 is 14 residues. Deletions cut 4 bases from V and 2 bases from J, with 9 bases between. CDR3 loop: CASSLTVTNEKLFF. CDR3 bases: TGCGCCAGCAGCCTAACAGTTACTAATGAAAAACTGTTTTTT.

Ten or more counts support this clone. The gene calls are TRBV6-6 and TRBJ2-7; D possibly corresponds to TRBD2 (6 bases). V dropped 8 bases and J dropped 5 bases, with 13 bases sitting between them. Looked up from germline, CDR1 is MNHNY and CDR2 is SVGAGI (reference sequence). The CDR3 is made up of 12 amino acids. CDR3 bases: TGTGCCAGCTCCCCTCGGGGGAACGAGCAGTACTTC. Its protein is CASSPRGNEQYF.

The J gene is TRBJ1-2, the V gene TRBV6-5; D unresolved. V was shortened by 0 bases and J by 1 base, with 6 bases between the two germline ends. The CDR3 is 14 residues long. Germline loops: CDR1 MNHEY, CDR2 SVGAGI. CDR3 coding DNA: TGTGCCAGCAGTTACTCCCCCAGTAACTATGGCTACACCTTC. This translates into CASSYSPSNYGYTF.

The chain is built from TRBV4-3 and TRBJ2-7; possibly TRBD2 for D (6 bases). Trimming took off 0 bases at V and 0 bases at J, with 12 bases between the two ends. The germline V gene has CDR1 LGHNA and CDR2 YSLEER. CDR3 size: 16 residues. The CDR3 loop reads CASSQDHGGSSYEQYF. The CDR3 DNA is TGCGCCAGCAGCCAAGATCACGGGGGATCCTCCTACGAGCAGTACTTC.

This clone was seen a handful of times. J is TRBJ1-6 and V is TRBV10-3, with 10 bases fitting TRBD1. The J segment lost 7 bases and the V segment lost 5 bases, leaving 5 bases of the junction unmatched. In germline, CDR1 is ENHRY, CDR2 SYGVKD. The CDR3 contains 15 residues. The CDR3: CAISPGQGQNSPLHF. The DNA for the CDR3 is TGTGCCATCAGTCCGGGACAGGGGCAAAATTCACCCCTCCACTTT.

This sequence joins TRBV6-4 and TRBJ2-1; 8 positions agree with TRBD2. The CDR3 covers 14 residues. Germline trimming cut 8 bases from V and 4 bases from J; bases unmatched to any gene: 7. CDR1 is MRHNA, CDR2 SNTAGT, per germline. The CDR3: CASVRTSLYNEQFF. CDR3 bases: TGTGCCAGCGTAAGGACTAGCCTATACAATGAGCAGTTCTTC.

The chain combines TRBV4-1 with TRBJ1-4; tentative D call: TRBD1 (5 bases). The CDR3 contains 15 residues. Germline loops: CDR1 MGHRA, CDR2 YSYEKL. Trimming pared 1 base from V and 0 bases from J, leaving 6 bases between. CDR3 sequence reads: CASSQAGATNEKLFF. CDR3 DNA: TGCGCCAGCAGCCAAGCGGGGGCAACTAATGAAAAACTGTTTTTT.

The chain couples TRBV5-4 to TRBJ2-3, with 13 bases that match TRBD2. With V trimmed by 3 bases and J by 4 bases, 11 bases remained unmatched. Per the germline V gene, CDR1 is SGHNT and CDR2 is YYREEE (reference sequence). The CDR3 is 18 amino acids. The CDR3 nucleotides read TGTGCCAGCAGCTACCCCCGGACTAGCGGGGGTCCCGCAGATACGCAGTATTTT. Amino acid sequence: CASSYPRTSGGPADTQYF.

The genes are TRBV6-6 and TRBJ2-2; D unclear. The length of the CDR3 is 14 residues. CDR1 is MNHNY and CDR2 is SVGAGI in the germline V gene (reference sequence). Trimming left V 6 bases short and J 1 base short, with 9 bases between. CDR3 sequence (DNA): TGTGCCAGCAGGAAGACTGAGAACACCGGGGAGCTGTTTTTT. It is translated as CASRKTENTGELFF.

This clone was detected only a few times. CDR3 DNA: TGTGCCAGCACCCTTGAGTCTAGCGGGGGCCCGCAGTATTTT. It translates to CASTLESSGGPQYF. V and J are TRBV7-9 and TRBJ2-3; 10 bases agree with TRBD2. The CDR3 extends over 14 amino acids. The V gene end was trimmed by 7 bases and the J gene end by 10 bases; junction bases not matched to a gene: 11. Germline V lookup: CDR1 SEHNR, CDR2 FQNEAQ (reference sequence).

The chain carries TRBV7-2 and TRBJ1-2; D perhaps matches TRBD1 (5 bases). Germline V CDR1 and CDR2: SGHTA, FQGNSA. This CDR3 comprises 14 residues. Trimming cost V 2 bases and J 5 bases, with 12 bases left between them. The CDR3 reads CASSLQGQGYGYTF. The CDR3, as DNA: TGTGCCAGCAGCTTACAAGGGCAGGGTTATGGCTACACCTTC.

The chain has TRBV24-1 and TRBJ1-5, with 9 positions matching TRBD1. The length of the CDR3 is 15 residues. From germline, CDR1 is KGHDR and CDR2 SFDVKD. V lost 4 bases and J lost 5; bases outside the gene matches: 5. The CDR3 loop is CATSDSTGGHQPQHF. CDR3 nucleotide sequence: TGTGCCACCAGTGACTCGACAGGGGGACATCAGCCCCAGCATTTT.

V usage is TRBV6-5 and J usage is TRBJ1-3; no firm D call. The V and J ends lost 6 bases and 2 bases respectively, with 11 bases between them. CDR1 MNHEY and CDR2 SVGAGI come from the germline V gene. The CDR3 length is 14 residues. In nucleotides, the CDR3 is TGTGCCAGCAGAGGCCTCGGGACTGGAAACACCATATATTTT. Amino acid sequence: CASRGLGTGNTIYF.

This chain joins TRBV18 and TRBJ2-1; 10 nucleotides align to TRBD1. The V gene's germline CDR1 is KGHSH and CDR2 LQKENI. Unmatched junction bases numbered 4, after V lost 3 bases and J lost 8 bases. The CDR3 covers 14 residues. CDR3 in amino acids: CASSPRQGADEQFF. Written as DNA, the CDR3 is TGTGCCAGCTCACCCAGACAGGGGGCCGATGAGCAGTTCTTC.

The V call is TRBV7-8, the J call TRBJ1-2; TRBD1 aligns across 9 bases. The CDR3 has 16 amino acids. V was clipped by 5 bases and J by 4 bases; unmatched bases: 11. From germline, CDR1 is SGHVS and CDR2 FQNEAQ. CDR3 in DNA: TGTGCCAGCAGCCGAGGAGCCACAGGGGGCGGCTATGGCTACACCTTC. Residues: CASSRGATGGGYGYTF.

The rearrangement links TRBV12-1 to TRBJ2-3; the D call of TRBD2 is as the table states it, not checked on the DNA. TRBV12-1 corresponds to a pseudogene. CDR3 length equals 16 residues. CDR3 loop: CASSPRTSGGPDTQYF. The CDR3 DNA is TGTGCCAGCAGCCCCCGGACTAGCGGGGGGCCAGATACGCAGTATTTT.

The CDR3 coding sequence is TGTGCCAGTAGATCCGGACAGGGCACCGGGGAGCTGTTTTTT. It yields the protein CASRSGQGTGELFF. The chain is built from TRBV19 and TRBJ2-2, with 8 bases matching TRBD1. Germline CDR1 is LNHDA and CDR2 is SQIVND (reference sequence). The V segment lost 6 bases and the J segment 4 bases; nucleotides outside the gene matches: 4. The CDR3 spans 14 residues.

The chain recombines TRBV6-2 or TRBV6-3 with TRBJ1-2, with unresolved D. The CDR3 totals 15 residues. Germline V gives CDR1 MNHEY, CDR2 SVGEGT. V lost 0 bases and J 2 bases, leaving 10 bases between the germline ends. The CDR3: CASSYSVRTNYGYTF. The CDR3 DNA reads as TGTGCCAGCAGTTACTCGGTCAGAACCAACTATGGCTACACCTTC.

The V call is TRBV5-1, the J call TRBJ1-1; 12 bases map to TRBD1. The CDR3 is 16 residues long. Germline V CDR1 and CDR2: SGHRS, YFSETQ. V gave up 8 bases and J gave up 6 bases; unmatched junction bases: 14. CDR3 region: CASREGTGGELAEAFF. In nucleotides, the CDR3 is TGCGCCAGTCGAGAAGGGACAGGGGGCGAGTTGGCTGAAGCTTTCTTT.